These 5 T cell receptor beta chains were sequenced from one sample in a study of glioma-infiltrating T cells after dendritic cell vaccination. The sample's time point: after dendritic cell vaccination, including at tumor progression/relapse. Data came from immunoSEQ multiplex PCR; TCRdb stores just in-frame clones and leaves some out. The sample has about 94,000 clones; less than 90% are singletons. The sample in question was blood, obtained after dendritic cell vaccination. The receptors shown here come from a human donor with glioblastoma.

The chain has TRBV10-1 and TRBJ2-1, with TRBD2 identical over 10 bases. Unmatched junction bases numbered 11, after V lost 3 bases and J lost 9 bases. Germline CDR1 and CDR2: WNHNN and SYGVQD (reference sequence). The CDR3 runs 16 residues. The CDR3 sequence: CASSDLGTSVKGEQFF. In nucleotides, the CDR3 is TGCGCCAGCAGTGACCTCGGGACTAGCGTTAAGGGTGAGCAGTTCTTC.

The rearrangement uses TRBV5-4 and TRBJ2-2, with 15 bases that match TRBD2. The CDR3 is made up of 17 amino acids. V dropped 4 bases and J dropped 6; count of bases not matched to a gene: 7. Per germline, CDR1 SGHNT and CDR2 YYREEE (reference sequence). The CDR3: CASSHYGLAGGPGELFF. The CDR3 nucleotides read TGTGCCAGCAGCCACTACGGACTAGCGGGAGGGCCCGGGGAGCTGTTTTTT.

This clone was seen only a few times. The genes are TRBV5-5 and TRBJ1-3; D is perhaps TRBD1 (6 bases). V was trimmed by 4 bases and J by 0 bases, leaving 14 bases between them. Germline lookup yields CDR1 SGHKS and CDR2 YYEKEE (reference sequence). The CDR3 runs to 16 residues. This chain's CDR3 is CASSIGTTFSGNTIYF. The CDR3 DNA is TGTGCCAGCAGCATCGGGACAACTTTCTCTGGAAACACCATATATTTT.

This clone was detected a few times. The V and J genes are TRBV27 and TRBJ2-5, with D hard to call. Looked up from germline, CDR1 is MNHEY and CDR2 is SMNVEV (reference sequence). V was pared by 5 bases and J by 4 bases, with 8 bases between. The CDR3 has 12 residues. In DNA, the CDR3 is TGTGCCAGCAGTCCCACTGGAGAGACCCAGTACTTC. This translates into CASSPTGETQYF.

V usage is TRBV5-6 and J usage is TRBJ1-5; the match to TRBD1 covers 7 bases. Germline loops: CDR1 SGHDT, CDR2 YYEEEE. V lost 5 bases and J lost 5; bases outside the gene matches: 13. This CDR3 is built from 16 residues. CDR3 coding DNA: TGTGCCAGCAGTTCTACCACGGACAGGAGAGATCAGCCCCAGCATTTT. Amino acid sequence: CASSSTTDRRDQPQHF.